The 4 T cell receptor beta chains below come from one sample, sequenced in a study of tumour-infiltrating T cells in Burkitt lymphoma. This table comes from immunoSEQ multiplex PCR, and its TCRdb copy is limited to in-frame clones, with some not included. The data show roughly 15,000 clones, more than 65% seen once. The sequenced sample consisted of tumor tissue. The receptor source for this set is a human donor with diffuse large B-cell lymphoma.

Notes on this clone: At one end, the junction sequence differs from germline, possibly due to a read error. The rearrangement links TRBV29-1 to TRBJ1-1; TRBD1 agrees at 7 bases. The CDR3 sequence is 10 residues long. Germline V CDR1 and CDR2: SQVTM, ANQGSEA. CDR3 DNA: TGCAGCGTTGAAGATCGGGCAGGGGGATTT. Its translation: CSVEDRAGGF. Full variable domain (rest looked up from reference TRBV29-1 and TRBJ1-1): SAVISQKPSRDICQRGTSLTIQCQVDSQVTMMFWYRQQPGQSLTLIATANQGSEATYESGFVIDKFPISRPNLTFSTLTVSNMSPEDSSIYLCSVEDRAGGFGQGTRLTVV.

This clone appeared a single time. The chain is built from TRBV14 and TRBJ1-1; 9 positions agree with TRBD1. Unmatched junction bases numbered 5, after V lost 5 bases and J lost 1 base. The CDR3 sequence is 15 residues long. Germline V gene lookup returns CDR1 SGHDN and CDR2 FVKESK. CDR3 sequence reads: CASSTNRGQNTEAFF. In nucleotides, the CDR3 is TGTGCCAGCAGCACAAACAGGGGGCAGAACACTGAAGCTTTCTTT.

This chain connects TRBV6-5 to TRBJ1-2, with unresolved D. Trimming shortened V by 0 bases and J by 5 bases, and 10 bases separated the two germline ends. Germline V gene lookup returns CDR1 MNHEY and CDR2 SVGAGI. The CDR3 runs 14 residues. The CDR3 region is CASSYSSIRYGYTF. Written as DNA, the CDR3 is TGTGCCAGCAGTTACTCGTCCATAAGATATGGCTACACCTTC.

The chain combines TRBV19 with TRBJ2-1, with a possible D match to TRBD2 (5 bases). Per germline, CDR1 LNHDA and CDR2 SQIVND (reference sequence). The CDR3 is 13 amino acids. Deletions cut 5 bases from V and 10 bases from J, with 15 bases between. As DNA, the CDR3 is TGTGCCAGTAGTGTGGCTAGCAGTGGGGAGCAGTTCTTC. Protein product: CASSVASSGEQFF.